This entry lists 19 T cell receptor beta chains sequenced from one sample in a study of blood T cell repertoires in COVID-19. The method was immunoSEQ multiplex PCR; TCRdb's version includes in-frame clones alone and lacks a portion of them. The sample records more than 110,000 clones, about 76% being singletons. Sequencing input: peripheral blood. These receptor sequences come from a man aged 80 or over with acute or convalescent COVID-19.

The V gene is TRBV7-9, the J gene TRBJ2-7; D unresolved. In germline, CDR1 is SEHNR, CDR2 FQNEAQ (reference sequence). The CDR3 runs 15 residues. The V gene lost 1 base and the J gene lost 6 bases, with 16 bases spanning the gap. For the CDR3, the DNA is TGTGCCAGCAGCTTAGAGACGGGTTATCCCTCCGAGCAGTACTTC. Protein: CASSLETGYPSEQYF.

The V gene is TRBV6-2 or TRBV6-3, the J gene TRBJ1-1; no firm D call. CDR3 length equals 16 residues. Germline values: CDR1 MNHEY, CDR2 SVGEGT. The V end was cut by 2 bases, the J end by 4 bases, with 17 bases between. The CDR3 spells CASSYRRDTMSTEAFF. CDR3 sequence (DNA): TGTGCCAGCAGTTACCGACGGGATACGATGAGCACTGAAGCTTTCTTT.

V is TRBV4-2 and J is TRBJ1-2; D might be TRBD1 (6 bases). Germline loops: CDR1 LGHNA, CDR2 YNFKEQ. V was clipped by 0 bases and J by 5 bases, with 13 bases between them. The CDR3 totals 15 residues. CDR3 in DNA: TGTGCCAGCAGCCAAGAAATGGTACAGGGATATGGCTACACCTTC. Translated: CASSQEMVQGYGYTF.

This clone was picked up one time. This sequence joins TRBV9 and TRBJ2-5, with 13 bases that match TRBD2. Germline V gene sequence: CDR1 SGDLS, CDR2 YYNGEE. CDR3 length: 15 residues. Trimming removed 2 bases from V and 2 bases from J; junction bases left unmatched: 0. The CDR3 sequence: CASSVTSGGQETQYF. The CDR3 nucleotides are TGTGCCAGCAGCGTGACTAGCGGGGGGCAAGAGACCCAGTACTTC.

This CDR3 reads CASSYSSFYEQYF. CDR3 bases: TGTGCCAGCAGTTATAGTAGTTTCTACGAGCAGTACTTC. The gene calls are TRBV6-2 or TRBV6-3 and TRBJ2-7; D is unresolved. This CDR3 has 13 residues. Trimming removed 3 bases from V and 3 bases from J, with 9 bases in between. Looked up from germline, CDR1 is MNHEY and CDR2 is SVGEGT.

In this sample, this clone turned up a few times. The CDR3 loop is CASNAESYNEQFF. CDR3 nucleotide sequence: TGTGCCAGCAACGCGGAATCCTACAATGAGCAGTTCTTC. The chain employs TRBV28 and TRBJ2-1; D not certain. Germline values: CDR1 MDHEN, CDR2 SYDVKM. CDR3 size: 13 residues. V lost 7 bases and J lost 1, with 8 bases in between. Using reference TRBV28 and TRBJ2-1 for the parts outside the CDR3, the full variable domain is DVKVTQSSRYLVKRTGEKVFLECVQDMDHENMFWYRQDPGLGLRLIYFSYDVKMKEKGDIPEGYSVSREKKERFSLILESASTNQTSMYLCASNAESYNEQFFGPGTRLTVL.

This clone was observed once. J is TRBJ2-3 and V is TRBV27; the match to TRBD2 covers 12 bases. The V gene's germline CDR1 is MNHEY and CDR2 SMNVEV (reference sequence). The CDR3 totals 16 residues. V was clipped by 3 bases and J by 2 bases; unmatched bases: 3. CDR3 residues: CASSFWTSGDTDTQYF. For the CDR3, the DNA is TGTGCCAGCAGTTTTTGGACTAGCGGGGACACAGATACGCAGTATTTT.

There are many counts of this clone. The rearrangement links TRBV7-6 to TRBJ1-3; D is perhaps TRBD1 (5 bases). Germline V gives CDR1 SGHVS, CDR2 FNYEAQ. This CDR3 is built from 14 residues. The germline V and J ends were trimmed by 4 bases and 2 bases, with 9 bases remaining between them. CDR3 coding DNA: TGTGCCAGCAGCTATGGGGGGGCTGGAAACACCATATATTTT. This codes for CASSYGGAGNTIYF.

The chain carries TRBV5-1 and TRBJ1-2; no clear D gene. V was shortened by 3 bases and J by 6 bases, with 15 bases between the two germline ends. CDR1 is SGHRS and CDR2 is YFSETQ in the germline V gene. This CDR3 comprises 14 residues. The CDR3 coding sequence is TGCGCCAGCAGCTCCCAAGGTCCCCAGGATGGCTACACCTTC. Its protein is CASSSQGPQDGYTF. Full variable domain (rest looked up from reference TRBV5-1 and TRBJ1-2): KAGVTQTPRYLIKTRGQQVTLSCSPISGHRSVSWYQQTPGQGLQFLFEYFSETQRNKGNFPGRFSGRQFSNSRSEMNVSTLELGDSALYLCASSSQGPQDGYTFGSGTRLTVV.

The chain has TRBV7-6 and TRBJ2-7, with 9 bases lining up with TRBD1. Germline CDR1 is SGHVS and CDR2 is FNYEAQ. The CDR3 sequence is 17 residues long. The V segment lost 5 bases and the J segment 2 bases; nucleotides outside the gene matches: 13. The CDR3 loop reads CASSPLGTGSDPYEQYF. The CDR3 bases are TGTGCCAGCAGCCCACTTGGGACAGGGTCGGACCCCTACGAGCAGTACTTC.

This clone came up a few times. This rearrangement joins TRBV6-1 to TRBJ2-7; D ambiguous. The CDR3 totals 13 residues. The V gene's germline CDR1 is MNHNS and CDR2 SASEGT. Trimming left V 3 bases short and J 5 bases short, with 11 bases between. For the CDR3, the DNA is TGTGCCAGCAGTGATTCCCTAGTCGACGAGCAGTACTTC. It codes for CASSDSLVDEQYF.

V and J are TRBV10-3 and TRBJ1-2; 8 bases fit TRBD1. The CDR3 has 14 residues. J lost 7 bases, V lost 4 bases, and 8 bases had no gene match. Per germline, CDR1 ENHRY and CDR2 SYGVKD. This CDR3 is CAISGGGQVPGYTF. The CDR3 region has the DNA TGTGCCATCAGTGGGGGGGGACAGGTCCCTGGCTACACCTTC.

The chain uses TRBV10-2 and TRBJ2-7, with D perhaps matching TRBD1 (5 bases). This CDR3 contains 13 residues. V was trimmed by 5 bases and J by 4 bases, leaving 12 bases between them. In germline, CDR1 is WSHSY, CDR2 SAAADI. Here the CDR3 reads CASSRGSFYEQYF. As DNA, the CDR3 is TGCGCCAGCAGTAGGGGATCCTTTTACGAGCAGTACTTC.

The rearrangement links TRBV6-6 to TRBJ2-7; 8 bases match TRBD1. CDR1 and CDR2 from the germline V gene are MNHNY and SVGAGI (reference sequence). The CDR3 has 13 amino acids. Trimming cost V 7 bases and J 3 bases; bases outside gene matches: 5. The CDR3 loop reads CASNFGTGYEQYF. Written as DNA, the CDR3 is TGTGCCAGCAACTTCGGGACAGGCTACGAGCAGTACTTC.

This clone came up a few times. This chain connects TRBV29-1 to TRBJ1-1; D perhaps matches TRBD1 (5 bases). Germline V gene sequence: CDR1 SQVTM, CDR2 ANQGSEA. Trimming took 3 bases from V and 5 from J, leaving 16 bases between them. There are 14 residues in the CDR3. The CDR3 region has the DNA TGCAGCGTTGAGGAGATAGCAGGGAAAACTGAAGCTTTCTTT. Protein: CSVEEIAGKTEAFF. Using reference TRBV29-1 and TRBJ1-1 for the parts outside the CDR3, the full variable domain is SAVISQKPSRDICQRGTSLTIQCQVDSQVTMMFWYRQQPGQSLTLIATANQGSEATYESGFVIDKFPISRPNLTFSTLTVSNMSPEDSSIYLCSVEEIAGKTEAFFGQGTRLTVV.

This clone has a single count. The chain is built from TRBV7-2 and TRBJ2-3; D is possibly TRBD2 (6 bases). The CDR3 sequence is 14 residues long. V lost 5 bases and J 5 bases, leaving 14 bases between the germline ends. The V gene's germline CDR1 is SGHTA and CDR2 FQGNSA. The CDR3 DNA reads TGTGCCAGCAGCAATGGACGCGGGATAGATACGCAGTATTTT. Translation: CASSNGRGIDTQYF.

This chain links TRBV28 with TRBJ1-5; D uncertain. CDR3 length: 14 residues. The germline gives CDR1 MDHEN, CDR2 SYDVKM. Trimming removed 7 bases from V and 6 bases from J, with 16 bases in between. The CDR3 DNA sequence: TGTGCCAGCACACCCCGGGGAGCTGGTCAGCCCCAGCATTTT. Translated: CASTPRGAGQPQHF.

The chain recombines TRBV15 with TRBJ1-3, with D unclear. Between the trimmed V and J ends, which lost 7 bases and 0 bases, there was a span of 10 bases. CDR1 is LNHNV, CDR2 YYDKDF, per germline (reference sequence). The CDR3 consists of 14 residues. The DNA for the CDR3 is TGTGCCACCACCTCTCCCGGCTCTGGAAACACCATATATTTT. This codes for CATTSPGSGNTIYF.

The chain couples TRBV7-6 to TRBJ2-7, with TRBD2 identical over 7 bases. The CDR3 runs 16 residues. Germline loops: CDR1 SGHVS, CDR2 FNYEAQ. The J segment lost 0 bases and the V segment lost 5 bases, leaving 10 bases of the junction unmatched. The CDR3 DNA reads TGTGCCAGCAGCCCTTCGAGCGGGGCGCTCTCCTACGAGCAGTACTTC. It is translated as CASSPSSGALSYEQYF.